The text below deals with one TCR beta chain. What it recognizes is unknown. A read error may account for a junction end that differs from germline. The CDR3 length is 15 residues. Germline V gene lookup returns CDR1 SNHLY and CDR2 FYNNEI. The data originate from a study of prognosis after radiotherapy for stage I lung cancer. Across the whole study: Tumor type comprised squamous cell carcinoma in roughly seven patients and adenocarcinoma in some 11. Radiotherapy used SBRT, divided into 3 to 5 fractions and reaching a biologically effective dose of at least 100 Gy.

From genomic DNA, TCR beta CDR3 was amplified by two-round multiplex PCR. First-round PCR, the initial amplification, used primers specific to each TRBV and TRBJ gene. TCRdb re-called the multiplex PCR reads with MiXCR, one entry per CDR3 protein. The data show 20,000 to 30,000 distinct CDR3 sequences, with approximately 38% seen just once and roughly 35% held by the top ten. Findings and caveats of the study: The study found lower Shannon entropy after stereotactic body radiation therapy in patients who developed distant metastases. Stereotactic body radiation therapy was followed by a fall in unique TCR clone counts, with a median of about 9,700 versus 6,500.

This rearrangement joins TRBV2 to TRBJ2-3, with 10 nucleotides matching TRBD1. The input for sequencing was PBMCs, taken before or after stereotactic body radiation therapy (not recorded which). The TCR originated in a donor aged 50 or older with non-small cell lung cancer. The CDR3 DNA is TGTGCCAGCAGTAGGGGACAGGGGTTAGCAGATACGAAGTATTTT. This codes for CASSRGQGLADTKYF. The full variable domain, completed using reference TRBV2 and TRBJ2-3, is EPEVTQTPSHQVTQMGQEVILRCVPISNHLYFYWYRQILGQKVEFLVSFYNNEISEKSEIFDDQFSVERPDGSNFTLKIRSTKLEDSAMYFCASSRGQGLADTKYFGPGTRLTVL.